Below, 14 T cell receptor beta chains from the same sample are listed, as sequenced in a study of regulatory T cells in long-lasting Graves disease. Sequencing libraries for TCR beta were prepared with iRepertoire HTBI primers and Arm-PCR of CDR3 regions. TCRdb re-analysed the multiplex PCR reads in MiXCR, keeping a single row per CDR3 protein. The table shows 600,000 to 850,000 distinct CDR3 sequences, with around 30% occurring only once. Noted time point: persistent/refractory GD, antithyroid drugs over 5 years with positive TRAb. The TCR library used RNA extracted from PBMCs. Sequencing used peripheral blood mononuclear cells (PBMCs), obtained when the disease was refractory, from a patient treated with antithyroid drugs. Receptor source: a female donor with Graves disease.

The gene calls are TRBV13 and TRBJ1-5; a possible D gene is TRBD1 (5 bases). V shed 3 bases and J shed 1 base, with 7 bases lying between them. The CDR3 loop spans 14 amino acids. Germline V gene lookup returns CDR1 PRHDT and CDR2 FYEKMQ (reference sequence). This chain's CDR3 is CASSFWDSNQPQHF. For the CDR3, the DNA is TGTGCCAGCAGCTTTTGGGACAGCAATCAGCCCCAGCATTTT.

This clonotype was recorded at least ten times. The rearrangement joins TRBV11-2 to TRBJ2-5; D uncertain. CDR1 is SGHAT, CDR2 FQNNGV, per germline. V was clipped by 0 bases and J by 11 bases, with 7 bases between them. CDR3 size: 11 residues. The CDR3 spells CASSLDLEQYF. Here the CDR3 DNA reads TGTGCCAGCAGCTTAGATCTGGAACAGTACTTC.

Here the CDR3 DNA reads TGCAGTGCTAGAGAAAGGCTTCGGGGCTCCCCCTCCTACAATGAGCAGTTCTTC. Amino acids: CSARERLRGSPSYNEQFF. The V gene is TRBV20-1, the J gene TRBJ2-1; tentatively, D is TRBD1 or TRBD2 (5 bases each). Trimming cost V 0 bases and J 0 bases, with 18 bases left between them. This CDR3 has 18 residues. From germline, CDR1 is DFQATT and CDR2 SNEGSKA (reference sequence).

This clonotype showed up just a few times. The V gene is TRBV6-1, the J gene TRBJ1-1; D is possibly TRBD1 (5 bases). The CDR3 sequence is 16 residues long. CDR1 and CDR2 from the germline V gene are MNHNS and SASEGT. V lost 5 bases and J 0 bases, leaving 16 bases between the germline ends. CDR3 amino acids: CASSRRQPIMNTEAFF. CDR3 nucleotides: TGTGCCAGCAGTCGACGACAGCCGATCATGAACACTGAAGCTTTCTTT.

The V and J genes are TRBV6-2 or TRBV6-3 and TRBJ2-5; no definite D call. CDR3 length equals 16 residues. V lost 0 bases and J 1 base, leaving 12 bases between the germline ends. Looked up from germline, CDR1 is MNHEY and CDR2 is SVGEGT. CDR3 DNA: TGTGCCAGCAGTTACTCGAACCGCTGCGTCCAAGAGACCCAGTACTTC. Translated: CASSYSNRCVQETQYF.

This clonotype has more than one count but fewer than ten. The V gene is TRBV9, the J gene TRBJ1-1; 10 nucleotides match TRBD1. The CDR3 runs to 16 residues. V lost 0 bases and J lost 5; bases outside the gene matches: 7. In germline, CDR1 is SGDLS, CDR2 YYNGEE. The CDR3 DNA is TGTGCCAGCAGCGTAGGGGGGACAGGGGTTGCAACTGAAGCTTTCTTT. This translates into CASSVGGTGVATEAFF.

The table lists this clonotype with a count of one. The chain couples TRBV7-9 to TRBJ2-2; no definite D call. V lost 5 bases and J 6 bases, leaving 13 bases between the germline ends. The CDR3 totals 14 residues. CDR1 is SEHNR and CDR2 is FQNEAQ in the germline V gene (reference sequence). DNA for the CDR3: TGTGCCAGCAGCCGACGACTCGCCCCCGGGGAGCTGTTTTTT. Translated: CASSRRLAPGELFF.

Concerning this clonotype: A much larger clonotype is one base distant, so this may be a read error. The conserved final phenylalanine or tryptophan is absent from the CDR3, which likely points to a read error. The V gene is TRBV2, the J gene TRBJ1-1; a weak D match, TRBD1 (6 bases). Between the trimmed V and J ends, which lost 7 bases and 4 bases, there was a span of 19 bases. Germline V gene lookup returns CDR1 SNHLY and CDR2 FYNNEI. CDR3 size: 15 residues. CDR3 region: CASTPTGLGATEAFL. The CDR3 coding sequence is TGTGCCAGCACCCCCACAGGGCTGGGTGCCACTGAAGCTTTCTTA.

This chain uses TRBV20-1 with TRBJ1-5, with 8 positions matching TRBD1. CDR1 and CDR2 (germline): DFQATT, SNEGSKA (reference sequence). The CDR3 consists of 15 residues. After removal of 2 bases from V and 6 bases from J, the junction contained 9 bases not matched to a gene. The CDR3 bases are TGCAGTGCTAGACCCGGACAGGGTCAGGGTCAGCCCCAGCATTTT. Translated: CSARPGQGQGQPQHF.

The CDR3 loop is CAWTPTGDGYTF. The CDR3, as DNA: TGTGCCTGGACCCCGACAGGGGATGGCTACACCTTC. V gene TRBV30 combines with J gene TRBJ1-2; 8 bases align to TRBD1. The germline V gene has CDR1 GTSNPN and CDR2 SVGIG (reference sequence). This CDR3 spans 12 amino acids. Trimming cost V 4 bases and J 6 bases; bases outside gene matches: 4.

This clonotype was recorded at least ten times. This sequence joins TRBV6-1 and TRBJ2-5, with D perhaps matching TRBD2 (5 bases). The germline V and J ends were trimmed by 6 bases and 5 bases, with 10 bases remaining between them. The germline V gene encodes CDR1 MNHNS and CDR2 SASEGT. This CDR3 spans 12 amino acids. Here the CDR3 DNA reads TGTGCCAGCAGCGGGATGCCGGAGACCCAGTACTTC. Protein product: CASSGMPETQYF.

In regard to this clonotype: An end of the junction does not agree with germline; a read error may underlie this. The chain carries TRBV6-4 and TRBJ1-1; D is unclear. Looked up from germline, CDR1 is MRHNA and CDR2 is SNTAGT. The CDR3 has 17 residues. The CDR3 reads CASSRTNPFRSSTGAFF. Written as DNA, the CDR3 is TGTGCCAGCAGTCGGACTAATCCGTTCCGTTCGAGCACTGGAGCTTTCTTT.

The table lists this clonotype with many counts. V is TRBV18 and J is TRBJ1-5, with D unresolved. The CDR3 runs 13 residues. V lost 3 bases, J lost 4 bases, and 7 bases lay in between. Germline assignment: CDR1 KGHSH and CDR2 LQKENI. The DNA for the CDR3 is TGTGCCAGCTCACCGTCGACAAATCAGCCCCAGCATTTT. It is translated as CASSPSTNQPQHF.

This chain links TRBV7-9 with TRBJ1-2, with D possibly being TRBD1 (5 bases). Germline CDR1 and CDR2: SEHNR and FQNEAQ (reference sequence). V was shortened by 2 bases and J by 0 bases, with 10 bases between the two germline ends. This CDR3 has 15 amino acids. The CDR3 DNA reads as TGTGCCAGCAGCTTATATCAGGGATCTAACTATGGCTACACCTTC. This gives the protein CASSLYQGSNYGYTF.